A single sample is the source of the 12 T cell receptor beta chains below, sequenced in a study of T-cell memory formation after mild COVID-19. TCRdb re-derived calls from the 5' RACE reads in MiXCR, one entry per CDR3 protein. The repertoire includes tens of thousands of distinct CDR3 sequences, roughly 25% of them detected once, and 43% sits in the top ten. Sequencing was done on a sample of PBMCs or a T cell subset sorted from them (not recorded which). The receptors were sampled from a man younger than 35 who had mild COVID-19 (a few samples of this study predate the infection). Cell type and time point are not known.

The CDR3 region is CASSFGRDYEQYF. The CDR3 DNA sequence: TGTGCCAGCAGTTTTGGACGGGACTACGAGCAGTACTTC. The V gene is TRBV6-5, the J gene TRBJ2-7; perhaps TRBD2 as D (5 bases). From germline, CDR1 is MNHEY and CDR2 SVGAGI. The V end was cut by 4 bases, the J end by 3 bases, with 10 bases between. The CDR3 covers 13 residues.

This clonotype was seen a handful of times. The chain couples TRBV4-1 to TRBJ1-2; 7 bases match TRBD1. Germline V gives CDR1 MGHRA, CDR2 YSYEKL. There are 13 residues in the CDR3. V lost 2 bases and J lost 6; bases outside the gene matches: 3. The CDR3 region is CASSQPTGNGYTF. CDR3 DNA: TGCGCCAGCAGCCAACCGACAGGGAATGGCTACACCTTC.

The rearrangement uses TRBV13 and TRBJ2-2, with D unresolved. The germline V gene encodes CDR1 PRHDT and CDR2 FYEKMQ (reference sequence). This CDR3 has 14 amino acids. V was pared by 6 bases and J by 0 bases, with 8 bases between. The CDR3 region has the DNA TGTGCCAGCAGTGGGTTGTCGAACACCGGGGAGCTGTTTTTT. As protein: CASSGLSNTGELFF. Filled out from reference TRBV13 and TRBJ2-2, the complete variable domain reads AAGVIQSPRHLIKEKRETATLKCYPIPRHDTVYWYQQGPGQDPQFLISFYEKMQSDKGSIPDRFSAQQFSDYHSELNMSSLELGDSALYFCASSGLSNTGELFFGEGSRLTVL.

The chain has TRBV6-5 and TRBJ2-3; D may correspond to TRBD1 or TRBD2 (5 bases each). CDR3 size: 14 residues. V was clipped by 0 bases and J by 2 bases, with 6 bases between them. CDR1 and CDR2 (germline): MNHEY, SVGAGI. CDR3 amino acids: CASSYSGDTDTQYF. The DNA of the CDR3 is TGTGCCAGCAGTTACTCGGGGGACACAGATACGCAGTATTTT.

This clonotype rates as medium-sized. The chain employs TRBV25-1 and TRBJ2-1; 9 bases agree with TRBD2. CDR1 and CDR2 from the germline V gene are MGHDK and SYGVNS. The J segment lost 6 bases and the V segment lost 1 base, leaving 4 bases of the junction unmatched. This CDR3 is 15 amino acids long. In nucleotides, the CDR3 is TGTGCCAGCAGTGAATTAGCGGGGGAGGTCAATGAGCAGTTCTTC. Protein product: CASSELAGEVNEQFF.

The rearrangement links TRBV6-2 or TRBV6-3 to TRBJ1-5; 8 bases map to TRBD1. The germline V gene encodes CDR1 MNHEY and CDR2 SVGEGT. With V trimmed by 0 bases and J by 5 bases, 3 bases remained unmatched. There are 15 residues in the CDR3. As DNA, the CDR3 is TGTGCCAGCAGTTACTCGACAGGGGCCTATCAGCCCCAGCATTTT. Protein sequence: CASSYSTGAYQPQHF.

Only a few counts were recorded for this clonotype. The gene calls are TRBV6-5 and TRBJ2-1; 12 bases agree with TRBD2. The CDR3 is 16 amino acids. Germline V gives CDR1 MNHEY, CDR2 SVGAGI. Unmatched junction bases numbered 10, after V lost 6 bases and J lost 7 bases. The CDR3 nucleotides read TGTGCCAGCAGACCACTCCTAGCGGGGGGGGAAAATGAGCAGTTCTTC. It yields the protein CASRPLLAGGENEQFF.

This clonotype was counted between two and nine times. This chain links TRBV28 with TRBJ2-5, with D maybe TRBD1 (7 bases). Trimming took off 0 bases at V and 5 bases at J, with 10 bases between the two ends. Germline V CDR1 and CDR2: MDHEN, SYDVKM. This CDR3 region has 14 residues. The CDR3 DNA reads TGTGCCAGCAGTTTATGGACAGGGAGGGAGACCCAGTACTTC. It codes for CASSLWTGRETQYF.

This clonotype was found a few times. CDR3 residues: CASSQEVTGSYEQYV. CDR3 nucleotide sequence: TGCGCCAGCAGCCAAGAGGTAACCGGCTCCTACGAGCAGTACGTC. The chain joins TRBV4-1 to TRBJ2-7, with unresolved D. V gave up 0 bases and J gave up 0 bases, with 9 bases separating them. Germline CDR1 is MGHRA and CDR2 is YSYEKL. The CDR3 length is 15 residues.

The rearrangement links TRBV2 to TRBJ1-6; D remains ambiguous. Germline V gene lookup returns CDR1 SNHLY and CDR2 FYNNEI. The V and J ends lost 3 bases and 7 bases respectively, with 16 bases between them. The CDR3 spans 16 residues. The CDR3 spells CASSERPGAWNSPLHF. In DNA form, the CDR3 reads TGTGCCAGCAGTGAGCGCCCGGGAGCCTGGAATTCACCCCTCCACTTT.

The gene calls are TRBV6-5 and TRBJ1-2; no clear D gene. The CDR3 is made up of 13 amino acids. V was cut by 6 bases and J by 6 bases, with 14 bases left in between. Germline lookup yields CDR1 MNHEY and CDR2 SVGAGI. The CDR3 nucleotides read TGTGCCAGCAGCGCCTACTTCCACGATGGCTACACCTTC. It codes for CASSAYFHDGYTF.

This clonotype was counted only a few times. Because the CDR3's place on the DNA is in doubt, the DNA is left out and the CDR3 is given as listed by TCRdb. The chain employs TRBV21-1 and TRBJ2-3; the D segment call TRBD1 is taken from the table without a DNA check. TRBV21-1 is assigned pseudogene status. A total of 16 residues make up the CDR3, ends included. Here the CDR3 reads CASSKAVGQGTDTQYF.